This is a list of T cell receptor beta chains from one sample in a study of cytomegalovirus exposure and HLA in healthy donors. Profiling relied on immunoSEQ multiplex PCR, and the TCRdb table lists in-frame clones only, not all of them. This sample has 150,000 to 200,000 clones, with around 80% found just once. The sample consisted of PBMCs. Receptors originate from a man in his forties or fifties in good health and CMV-seronegative. Both conserved end residues are part of each CDR3. The D gene is left open where the match is weak.

j_call,v_call,d_call,cdr3_aa
TRBJ2-7,TRBV9,.,CASSLGPGQSSYEQYF
TRBJ2-7,TRBV7-2,TRBD2,CASSPSWTSGGAFRPEQYF
TRBJ1-1,TRBV5-5,.,CASSGRPANTEAFF
TRBJ2-3,TRBV7-2,.,CASSSRRYTQYF
TRBJ1-1,TRBV6-4,TRBD1,CAIRTGRLNTEAFF
TRBJ2-3,TRBV18,TRBD2,CASSPASGGRSTDTQYF
TRBJ1-1,TRBV5-6,.,CASSLAQNTEAFF
TRBJ1-2,TRBV9,TRBD1,CASSVRQGGGYTF
TRBJ2-5,TRBV13,TRBD1,CASSADRGEAQYF
TRBJ1-1,TRBV9,.,CASSVRDYLNTEAFF
TRBJ2-5,TRBV2,.,CASSGLAGETQYF
TRBJ1-6,TRBV11-3,.,CASTQGGISDNSPLHF
TRBJ1-1,TRBV6-5,.,CASSYVGYGNTEAFF
TRBJ1-5,TRBV27,TRBD1,CASSLGTGNNQPQHF
TRBJ2-5,TRBV25-1,TRBD1,CASSGRDRSQETQYF
TRBJ1-5,TRBV19,TRBD1,CASSPRGTDSNQPQHF
TRBJ2-7,TRBV27,.,CASSLAGSSYEQYF
TRBJ2-5,TRBV10-3,TRBD1,CAISGTGQGETQYF
TRBJ2-1,TRBV5-1,TRBD2,CASSSDTSASYNEQFF
TRBJ1-2,TRBV9,.,CASSVSPSGRSNYGYTF
TRBJ2-1,TRBV29-1,TRBD2,CSAGAGPPYNEQFF
TRBJ2-7,TRBV5-6,.,CASSFNSYEQYF